The rows below give T cell receptor beta chains drawn from one sample of a study of T-cell reconstitution after alpha-beta-depleted transplantation in children. TCRdb passed the PCR reads through MiXCR, listing each CDR3 protein once. The profile shows approximately 400,000 distinct CDR3 sequences, about 11% of them singletons. The material was PBMCs from the stem cell graft donor, obtained from the stem cell graft. All receptors come from a human donor who donated a stem cell graft to a child with acute myeloid leukemia. CDR3s include the opening cysteine and the closing phenylalanine or tryptophan. A D gene is named only where the DNA matches it firmly. Rows give clone size only sometimes, using once, few, many, or a class for an expanded clone.

NA	TRBV29-1	NA	CSVAQLSIRYEQYF
NA	TRBV3-1	TRBD2	CASGRSGELFF
NA	TRBV7-6	TRBD2	CASSSIAGDGLSFYEQYF
many	TRBV12-3/TRBV12-4	NA	CASSLAGEAQPQHF
NA	TRBV7-2	TRBD1	CASSHIRQGVETQYF
NA	TRBV4-2	NA	CASRGLTGELFF
few	TRBV14	NA	CASSQSGVVLTEAFF
few	TRBV7-2	NA	CASSLFETVSYNEQFF
few	TRBV29-1	NA	CSVERGNTIYF
few	TRBV6-2/TRBV6-3	NA	CASRQDSSNQPQHF
NA	TRBV5-1	TRBD2	CASSPTGTSGDNEQFF
few	TRBV29-1	NA	CSVEDFRNEQYF
NA	TRBV18	TRBD2	CASSPPSGRRYEQFF
NA	TRBV18	TRBD2	CASSFGLAGGGEQFF
NA	TRBV6-5	NA	CASSYAVGDTNTGELFF
NA	TRBV5-1	NA	CASSLARPDLSEQYF
NA	TRBV4-1	NA	CASSQEYSIFMNTEAFF
NA	TRBV20-1	TRBD2	CSAGLADEQFF
NA	TRBV9	NA	CASSVGGRSDTQYF
many	TRBV5-1	TRBD1	CASSTGQGGTIYF
few	TRBV7-2	TRBD1	CASSLRSQGGNTIYF
few	TRBV18	NA	CASSPEDSPNYGYTF
NA	TRBV7-2	NA	CASSLMGFSTGELFF
once	TRBV29-1	TRBD1	CSVSQGAFNEKLFF
NA	TRBV12-3/TRBV12-4	NA	CASSRDGGANVLTF
few	TRBV3-1	NA	CASSQGQFEAFF
NA	TRBV6-1	TRBD1	CASKITGTGEYNEQFF
many	TRBV5-5	NA	CASRPGVGNQPQHF
NA	TRBV12-3/TRBV12-4	NA	CASNLGKIGELFF